The T cell receptor beta chain under discussion was sequenced for a study of T cell repertoires in cytomegalovirus infection. Turning to the study itself: A matching HLA type, together with CMV infection, was signaled by public TCR beta signatures.

The study, taken as a whole, reports: CMV-specific TCR beta clonotypes restricted by HLA-C were the ones dominating the ex vivo response. Totalled public TCR beta family frequency picked out people who carried CMV plus the relevant HLA.

Germline CDR1 reads SGHTA; CDR2 reads FQGNSA. The germline V and J ends were trimmed by 4 bases and 4 bases, with 20 bases remaining between them. CDR3 length equals 16 residues. A single record per CDR3 protein comes from TCRdb applying MiXCR to the reads. The sample records about 330,000 distinct CDR3 sequences, over 7.5% being singletons. Comment on this clonotype: The antigen is not known.

Sequenced material: PBMCs. The chain uses TRBV7-2 and TRBJ2-7; D is uncertain. This receptor was obtained from a human donor in good health (CMV status not recorded). Some clones in this sample may be carry-over from other donors' samples. DNA for the CDR3: TGTGCCAGCAGCTACCCAGGAGCCCCAGTTTCTTACGAGCAGTACTTC. This translates into CASSYPGAPVSYEQYF.